This TCR beta chain was captured in a study of cytomegalovirus exposure and HLA in healthy donors. To note about this clone: What it binds is unknown.

Whole-study findings and limits: Follow-up analysis later connected one missense variant in DCLRE1C with trimming of TCR beta V- and J-genes.

A multiplex PCR was run with 60 Vbeta primers and 13 Jbeta primers. Method: immunoSEQ multiplex PCR; TCRdb's copy keeps in-frame clones and lacks some. The sample carries 200,000 to 250,000 clones, over 80% recorded once. V lost 10 bases and J lost 0, with 16 bases in between. Germline V gives CDR1 ENHRY, CDR2 SYGVKD. CDR3 length equals 14 residues. The sequencing input was PBMCs. V gene TRBV10-3 combines with J gene TRBJ2-7; maybe TRBD1 (6 bases). This clonotype originated in a boy between 2 and 15 years old in good health and CMV-seronegative. CDR3 DNA sequence: TGTGCCAGTACCCGGGACAAGAGCTCCTACGAGCAGTACTTC. Amino acids: CASTRDKSSYEQYF.